The next 19 T cell receptor beta chains were all read from a single sample in a study of T cell responses to AZD1222 COVID-19 vaccine (dated by TCRdb to about 2021). This specimen's time point label, per the study, means: about 28 days (+/-7) after the second vaccine dose. The library came from the immunoSEQ multiplex PCR assay. TCRdb carries this immuneACCESS record with in-frame sequences only. Its versions omit some clonotypes, under half of them owing to an unresolved V gene in the studies checked, with the rest unexplained. This sample is represented by about 84,000 clones; over 75% of them were singletons. The ten largest clones add up to over 10% of the sample. The specimen comprised peripheral blood, sampled 28 days after the second AZD1222 dose. Every receptor here comes from an adult who received the AZD1222 COVID-19 vaccine.

This chain connects TRBV12-3 or TRBV12-4 to TRBJ2-6; D gene unclear. V lost 6 bases and J lost 4, with 4 bases in between. The CDR3 runs 12 residues. The CDR3 nucleotides are TGTGCCAGCAGATGGGGGGCCAACGTCCTGACTTTC. It is translated as CASRWGANVLTF.

The chain has TRBV3-1 (or the pseudogene TRBV3-2) and TRBJ1-3, with 9 bases that match TRBD1. This CDR3 is built from 14 residues. After removal of 4 bases from V and 4 bases from J, the junction contained 2 bases not matched to a gene. Germline V CDR1 and CDR2: LGHDT, YNNKEL (reference sequence). CDR3 in DNA: TGTGCCAGCAGCCGGACAGGGGTAGGAAACACCATATATTTT. Its translation is CASSRTGVGNTIYF.

V gene TRBV11-2 combines with J gene TRBJ2-3; D gene ambiguous. V lost 5 bases and J lost 9, with 15 bases in between. This CDR3 spans 13 amino acids. The germline V gene encodes CDR1 SGHAT and CDR2 FQNNGV. This CDR3 reads CASSPDGYPTQYF. The DNA for the CDR3 is TGTGCCAGCAGCCCCGACGGCTACCCGACGCAGTATTTT.

This chain joins TRBV7-9 and TRBJ2-5; 10 bases agree with TRBD1. V lost 7 bases to trimming and J lost 3 bases; unmatched junction nucleotides: 11. The germline V gene has CDR1 SEHNR and CDR2 FQNEAQ (reference sequence). This CDR3 region has 16 residues. As DNA, the CDR3 is TGTGCCAGCATCCCCGGGTGGGACAGGGGTGAAGAGACCCAGTACTTC. The encoded protein is CASIPGWDRGEETQYF.

The chain is built from TRBV7-3 and TRBJ2-2; TRBD1 matches 10 bases. Germline trimming cut 5 bases from V and 5 bases from J; bases unmatched to any gene: 8. Germline V gives CDR1 SGHTA, CDR2 FQGTGA. The CDR3 loop spans 16 amino acids. CDR3 in DNA: TGTGCCAGCAGCGCGTTTCCGGGACAGGGGACCGGGGAGCTGTTTTTT. Translating it yields CASSAFPGQGTGELFF.

The chain recombines TRBV11-3 with TRBJ1-1; tentatively, D is TRBD1 (6 bases). The CDR3 has 13 amino acids. V lost 4 bases to trimming and J lost 5 bases, with 11 bases between them. The germline gives CDR1 SGHNT, CDR2 YENEEA. The CDR3 loop reads CASSSGGETEAFF. CDR3 bases: TGTGCCAGCAGCTCTGGGGGCGAAACTGAAGCTTTCTTT.

The chain carries TRBV4-3 and TRBJ2-3, with 7 bases fitting TRBD2. The germline CDR1 and CDR2 sequences are LGHNA and YSLEER. The CDR3 spans 16 residues. V lost 0 bases, J lost 4 bases, and 7 bases stayed unmatched. In DNA form, the CDR3 reads TGCGCCAGCAGCCAAGATTGGGGGGGGGTTGCAGATACGCAGTATTTT. Translated, it gives CASSQDWGGVADTQYF.

This clone has just a few counts. The rearrangement uses TRBV12-5 and TRBJ1-5; D may be TRBD1 (5 bases). The CDR3 is 13 amino acids. Germline CDR1 and CDR2: LGHNT and FRNRAP. V shed 6 bases and J shed 5 bases, with 11 bases lying between them. The CDR3 spells CASGSGRDQPQHF. In DNA, the CDR3 is TGTGCTAGTGGCTCAGGGCGCGATCAGCCCCAGCATTTT.

This rearrangement joins TRBV2 to TRBJ2-5; tentatively, D is TRBD2 (6 bases). V lost 2 bases to trimming and J lost 9 bases, with 16 bases between them. CDR1 is SNHLY and CDR2 is FYNNEI in the germline V gene. This CDR3 contains 14 residues. The CDR3 reads CASSEWLASLSQYF. CDR3 DNA: TGTGCCAGCAGTGAATGGCTAGCGAGTCTTTCCCAGTACTTC.

The chain links TRBV28 to TRBJ2-7; 8 bases fit TRBD1. With V trimmed by 2 bases and J by 5 bases, 5 bases remained unmatched. The CDR3 length is 14 residues. The germline V gene has CDR1 MDHEN and CDR2 SYDVKM. CDR3 sequence (DNA): TGTGCCAGCAGTTTAGGGACAGGTAATAACGAGCAGTACTTC. This sequence encodes CASSLGTGNNEQYF.

This rearrangement joins TRBV7-2 to TRBJ2-3, with 9 bases fitting TRBD2. The germline V gene encodes CDR1 SGHTA and CDR2 FQGNSA. The CDR3 consists of 16 residues. J was trimmed by 0 bases and V by 7 bases; bases with no gene match: 8. The CDR3 sequence: CASKREVPTSTDTQYF. Here the CDR3 DNA reads TGTGCCAGCAAGCGGGAGGTCCCAACTAGCACAGATACGCAGTATTTT.

To note about this clone: This same CDR3 is encoded by further DNA sequences in the sample. V gene TRBV2 combines with J gene TRBJ1-5; D is perhaps TRBD1 (6 bases). V was shortened by 4 bases and J by 4 bases, with 8 bases between the two germline ends. This CDR3 has 13 residues. CDR1 and CDR2 from the germline V gene are SNHLY and FYNNEI. CDR3 sequence reads: CASSGQENQPQHF. CDR3 nucleotides: TGTGCCAGCAGTGGACAGGAAAATCAGCCCCAGCATTTT.

V and J are TRBV5-4 and TRBJ1-2; D not certain. The CDR3 is 13 amino acids. CDR1 SGHNT and CDR2 YYREEE come from the germline V gene (reference sequence). V gave up 1 base and J gave up 0 bases, with 4 bases separating them. The DNA of the CDR3 is TGTGCCAGCAGCTTGAGTTCTAACTATGGCTACACCTTC. It is translated as CASSLSSNYGYTF.

The chain is built from TRBV5-4 and TRBJ1-2; 8 bases are shared with TRBD1. The CDR3 loop spans 14 amino acids. Germline V gene data show CDR1 as SGHNT and CDR2 as YYREEE (reference sequence). V was clipped by 4 bases and J by 3 bases; unmatched bases: 5. CDR3: CASSAGGVDYGYTF. CDR3 nucleotide sequence: TGTGCCAGCAGCGCAGGGGGCGTCGACTATGGCTACACCTTC.

The rearrangement links TRBV7-8 to TRBJ1-5, with 9 bases aligning to TRBD1. V shed 7 bases, J shed 4 bases, and the junction held 5 bases outside the gene matches. This CDR3 comprises 14 residues. Looked up from germline, CDR1 is SGHVS and CDR2 is FQNEAQ. Written as DNA, the CDR3 is TGTGCCAGCACCGAGGGACAGGGAAATCAGCCCCAGCATTTT. Translated: CASTEGQGNQPQHF. Full variable domain (outside the CDR3, taken from reference TRBV7-8 and TRBJ1-5): GAGVSQSPRYKVAKRGQDVALRCDPISGHVSLFWYQQALGQGPEFLTYFQNEAQLDKSGLPSDRFFAERPEGSVSTLKIQRTQQEDSAVYLCASTEGQGNQPQHFGDGTRLSIL.

V and J are TRBV4-2 and TRBJ1-4; the D gene is possibly TRBD1 (6 bases). CDR3 length: 18 residues. Deletions cut 0 bases from V and 2 bases from J, with 16 bases between. The germline V gene has CDR1 LGHNA and CDR2 YNFKEQ. The CDR3 reads CASSQDPTGLITNEKLFF. CDR3 nucleotide sequence: TGTGCCAGCAGCCAAGATCCCACAGGGCTGATCACTAATGAAAAACTGTTTTTT.

The chain is built from TRBV10-1 and TRBJ1-3; D might be TRBD1 (6 bases). V dropped 6 bases and J dropped 5 bases, with 26 bases sitting between them. The CDR3 covers 18 residues. Germline CDR1 and CDR2: WNHNN and SYGVQD (reference sequence). This CDR3 reads CASRHGSRTGSGRNTIYF. Written as DNA, the CDR3 is TGCGCCAGCAGACACGGGAGTCGAACAGGGTCGGGAAGAAACACCATATATTTT.

The rearrangement links TRBV7-8 to TRBJ1-3; D gene unclear. V lost 1 base, J lost 4 bases, and 8 bases lay in between. This CDR3 contains 14 residues. The germline V gene has CDR1 SGHVS and CDR2 FQNEAQ. The CDR3 bases are TGTGCCAGCAGCTTAGGGGGTCAGGGAAACACCATATATTTT. This gives the protein CASSLGGQGNTIYF.

A remark on this clone: A read error may account for a junction end that differs from germline. This sequence joins TRBV6-1 and TRBJ1-2; 7 bases agree with TRBD1. The CDR3 runs 15 residues. Per germline, CDR1 MNHNS and CDR2 SASEGT. The CDR3 spells CASSENSGIPGGYPF. The CDR3 coding sequence is TGTGCCAGCAGTGAAAATTCGGGCATTCCAGGGGGATATCCTTTC.